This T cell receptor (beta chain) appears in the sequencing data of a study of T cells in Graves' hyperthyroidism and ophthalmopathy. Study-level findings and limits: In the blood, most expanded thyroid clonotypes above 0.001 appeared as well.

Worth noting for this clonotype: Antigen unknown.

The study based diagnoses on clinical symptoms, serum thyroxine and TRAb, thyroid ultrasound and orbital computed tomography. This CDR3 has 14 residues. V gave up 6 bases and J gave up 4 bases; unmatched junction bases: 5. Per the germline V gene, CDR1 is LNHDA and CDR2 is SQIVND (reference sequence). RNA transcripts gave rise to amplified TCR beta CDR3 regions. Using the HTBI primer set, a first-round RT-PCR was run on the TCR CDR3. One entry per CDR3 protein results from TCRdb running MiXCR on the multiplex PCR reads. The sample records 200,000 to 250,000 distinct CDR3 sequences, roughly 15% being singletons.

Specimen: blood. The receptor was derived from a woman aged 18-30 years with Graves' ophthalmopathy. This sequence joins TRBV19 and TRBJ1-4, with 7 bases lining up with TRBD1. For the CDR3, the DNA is TGTGCCAGTAGACACGGACAGGTTAATGAAAAACTGTTTTTT. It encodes CASRHGQVNEKLFF.